What follows are 7 T cell receptor beta chains derived from one specimen sequenced in a study of CXCR3-negative and CXCR3-positive naive CD8 T cells. These receptors have no identified antigens. UMI labels and 5' RACE were used to prepare the TRB cDNA libraries. For each CDR3 protein, TCRdb gives one entry from its re-call of the 5' RACE reads, without DNA. The sample's table shows around 140,000 distinct CDR3 sequences. Study-wide findings and caveats: When CXCR3-positive naive cells were set against CXCR3-negative naive cells, the former had more hydrophobic TRB CDR3s.

Sequencing was carried out using naive CXCR3+ CD8+ T cells from blood. Subset in this sample: CD45RO-CCR7+CD27+CD95- naive CD8+ T cells expressing CXCR3 (TNR3+). Receptor source: a human donor in good health. Some clones in this sample may be carry-over from other donors' samples.

The chain links TRBV7-6 to TRBJ2-1; TCRdb's assignment of TRBD1 cannot be checked, as there is no DNA. Germline V gene lookup returns CDR1 SGHVS and CDR2 FNYEAQ. The CDR3 totals 13 residues. The CDR3 region is CASSSAGTNEQFF.

The CDR3 region is CASTGGGGILLEQYF. The chain links TRBV5-1 to TRBJ2-7; there is no DNA to check the TCRdb D call of TRBD1. The CDR3 totals 15 residues. CDR1 is SGHRS and CDR2 is YFSETQ in the germline V gene.

The gene calls are TRBV3-1 and TRBJ2-1; the TRBD1 assignment by TCRdb is unverifiable without DNA. The CDR3 sequence is 17 residues long. CDR1 and CDR2 from the germline V gene are LGHDT and YNNKEL (reference sequence). The CDR3 loop reads CASSLDRVGPSYNEQFF.

The chain has TRBV7-3 and TRBJ2-3; TCRdb's D gene call, TRBD2, goes unchecked for lack of DNA. Germline V gene lookup returns CDR1 SGHTA and CDR2 FQGTGA. The CDR3 runs 16 residues. This chain's CDR3 is CASSFKTGGGADTQYF.

The rearrangement joins TRBV29-1 to TRBJ1-2; TCRdb's D gene call, TRBD1, goes unchecked for lack of DNA. Looked up from germline, CDR1 is SQVTM and CDR2 is ANQGSEA. There are 15 residues in the CDR3. The CDR3: CSVEDRQGAAYGYTF.

The chain carries TRBV20-1 and TRBJ2-5; without DNA, the TCRdb call of TRBD2 cannot be checked. Germline V lookup: CDR1 DFQATT, CDR2 SNEGSKA (reference sequence). The length of the CDR3 is 14 residues. This chain's CDR3 is CSAPSGVYQETQYF.

This chain links TRBV2 with TRBJ2-7; as DNA is missing, the TRBD1 call by TCRdb cannot be tested. Germline loops: CDR1 SNHLY, CDR2 FYNNEI. This CDR3 comprises 15 residues. The CDR3 is CASSVETGESYEQYF.